This T cell receptor (beta chain) was recovered during a study of control samples from healthy donors and cancer patients. The protocol was immunoSEQ multiplex PCR, while the TCRdb copy is restricted to in-frame clones and leaves out a portion. The repertoire has approximately 68,000 clones, nearly 85% of them found once; the top ten carry approximately 14%. The CDR3 has 14 amino acids. Trimming took 5 bases from V and 4 from J; bases not matched to a gene: 6. In germline, CDR1 is SGHNT, CDR2 YYREEE (reference sequence). The receptor was isolated from a man aged 60 to 69 in good health. The sample was blood. This chain links TRBV5-4 with TRBJ2-1; 7 bases align to TRBD2. CDR3 region: CASSSGLVYNEQFF. In nucleotides, the CDR3 is TGTGCCAGCAGTAGCGGGTTGGTTTACAATGAGCAGTTCTTC.